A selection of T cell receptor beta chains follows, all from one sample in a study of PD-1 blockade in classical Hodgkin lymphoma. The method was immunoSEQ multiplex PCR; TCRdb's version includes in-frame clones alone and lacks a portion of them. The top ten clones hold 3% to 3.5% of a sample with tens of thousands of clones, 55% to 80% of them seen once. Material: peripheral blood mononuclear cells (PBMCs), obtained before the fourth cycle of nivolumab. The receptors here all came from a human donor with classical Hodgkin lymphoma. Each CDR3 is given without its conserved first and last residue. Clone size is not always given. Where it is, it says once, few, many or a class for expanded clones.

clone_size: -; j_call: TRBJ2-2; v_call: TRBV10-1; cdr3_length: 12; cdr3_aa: ASSDSLNTGELF
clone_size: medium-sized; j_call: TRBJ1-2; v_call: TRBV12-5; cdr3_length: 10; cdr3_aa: ASARDSYGYT
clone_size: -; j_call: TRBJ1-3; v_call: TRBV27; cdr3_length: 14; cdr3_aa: ASSSGSFVSGNTIY
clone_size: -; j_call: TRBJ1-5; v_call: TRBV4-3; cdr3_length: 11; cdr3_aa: ASSQDRYQPQH
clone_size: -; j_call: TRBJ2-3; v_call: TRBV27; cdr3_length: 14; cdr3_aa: ASSPQAAIGTDTQY
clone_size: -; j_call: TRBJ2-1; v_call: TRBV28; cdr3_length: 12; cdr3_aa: ASSIAGGPYEQF
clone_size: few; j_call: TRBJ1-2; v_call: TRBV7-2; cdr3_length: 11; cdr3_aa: ASRLGGGYGYT
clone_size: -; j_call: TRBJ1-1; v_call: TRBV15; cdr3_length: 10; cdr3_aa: ATSGRGDEAF
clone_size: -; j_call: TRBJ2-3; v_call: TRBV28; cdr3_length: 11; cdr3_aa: ASRGNMQDTQY
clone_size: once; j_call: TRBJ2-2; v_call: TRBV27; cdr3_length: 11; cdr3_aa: ASSILRFGELF
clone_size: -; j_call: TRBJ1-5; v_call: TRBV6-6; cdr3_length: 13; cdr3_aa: ASSALNPGNQPQH
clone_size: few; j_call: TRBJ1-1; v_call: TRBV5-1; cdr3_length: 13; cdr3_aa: ASSARRDGNTEAF
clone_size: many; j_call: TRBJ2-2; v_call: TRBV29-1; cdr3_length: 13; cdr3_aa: SVERTGGADGELF
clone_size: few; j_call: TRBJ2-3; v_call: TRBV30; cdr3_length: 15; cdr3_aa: AWSAGVRLVSTDTQY
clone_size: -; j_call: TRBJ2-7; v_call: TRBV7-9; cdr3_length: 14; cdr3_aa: ASSSVLGQGSYEQY